The source of this TCR beta chain is a study of human T cells and chemical hapten exposure. From the RACE reads, TCRdb called clonotypes with MiXCR, one entry per CDR3 protein. The sample holds around 380,000 distinct CDR3 sequences, nearly 5% seen once. Time point of the sample: patch test 1, 2 weeks after DPC sensitization. The sample's treatment: therapeutic diphenylcyclopropenone sensitization with weekly scalp DPC. The study drew its donors from alopecia patients who were 18 to 70 years old and suitable for DPC. In this sample, this clonotype turned up many times. Its antigen is currently unknown. Study outcomes and limitations: Expanded TCRs created a significantly greater count of big CDR3 similarity clusters than controls did. Alopecia affecting every donor means their immune response may not match healthy people's.

J gave up 5 bases and V 5 bases, and 4 bases lay outside the gene matches. Germline CDR1 and CDR2: SQVTM and ANQGSEA. This CDR3 spans 13 amino acids. The clonotype comes from a woman aged 45-65 years with alopecia areata. Some clones in this sample may be carry-over from other donors' samples. The specimen was whole blood, collected in connection with sensitization to the hapten diphenylcyclopropenone (DPC). The chain couples TRBV29-1 to TRBJ2-5; TRBD2 matches at 11 bases. The DNA for the CDR3 is TGCAGCGTTCCGACTAGCGGGGTGGAGACCCAGTACTTC. Translated: CSVPTSGVETQYF.